Listed here is a single T cell receptor (beta chain). This sample is part of a study of blood T cell repertoires in COVID-19. Study context: Italy, Spain and the United States were the sources of the convalescent and acute COVID-19 samples. Sources were T cells, B-cell-depleted T cells, or PBMCs; the material itself was cDNA or gDNA.

Membership in each cohort depended on participant-reported clinical history. This CDR3 is 14 amino acids long. With 6 bases clipped from V and 6 bases from J, the junction kept 6 bases outside the gene matches. The germline V gene has CDR1 SNHLY and CDR2 FYNNEI. In the original analysis: Using reference gene primer amplification, nucleated cell counts were estimated. The repertoire was sequenced with immunoSEQ multiplex PCR; TCRdb's copy has only in-frame clones and lacks some. V and J calls and clone size are as listed in that table; D and trimming were resolved from the DNA. The data hold roughly 180,000 clones, with approximately 84% observed a single time.

The rearrangement uses TRBV2 and TRBJ2-1, with 9 bases that match TRBD1. The receptor comes from a woman aged 40 to 50 with acute COVID-19. The sequenced sample consisted of PBMCs or T cells enriched from blood (not recorded which). CDR3 bases: TGTGCCAGCAGAAGGACAGGGGTGGTCAATGAGCAGTTCTTC. This sequence encodes CASRRTGVVNEQFF. Filled out from reference TRBV2 and TRBJ2-1, the complete variable domain reads EPEVTQTPSHQVTQMGQEVILRCVPISNHLYFYWYRQILGQKVEFLVSFYNNEISEKSEIFDDQFSVERPDGSNFTLKIRSTKLEDSAMYFCASRRTGVVNEQFFGPGTRLTVL.